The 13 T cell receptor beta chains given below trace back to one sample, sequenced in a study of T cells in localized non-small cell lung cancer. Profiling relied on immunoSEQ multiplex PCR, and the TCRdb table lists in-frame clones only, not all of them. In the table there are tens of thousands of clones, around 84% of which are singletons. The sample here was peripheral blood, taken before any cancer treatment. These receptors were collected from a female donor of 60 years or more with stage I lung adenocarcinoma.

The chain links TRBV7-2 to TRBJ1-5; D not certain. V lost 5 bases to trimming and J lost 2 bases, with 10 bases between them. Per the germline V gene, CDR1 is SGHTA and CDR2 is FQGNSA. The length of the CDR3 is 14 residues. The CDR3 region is CASSPLGGNQPQHF. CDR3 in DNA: TGTGCCAGCAGCCCCCTGGGAGGCAATCAGCCCCAGCATTTT.

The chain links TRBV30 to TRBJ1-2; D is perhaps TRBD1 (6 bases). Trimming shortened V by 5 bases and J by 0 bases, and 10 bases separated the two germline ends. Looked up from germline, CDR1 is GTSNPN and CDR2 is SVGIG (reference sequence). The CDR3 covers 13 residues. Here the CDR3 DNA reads TGTGCCTGGGCGGGACATTCTAACTATGGCTACACCTTC. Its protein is CAWAGHSNYGYTF.

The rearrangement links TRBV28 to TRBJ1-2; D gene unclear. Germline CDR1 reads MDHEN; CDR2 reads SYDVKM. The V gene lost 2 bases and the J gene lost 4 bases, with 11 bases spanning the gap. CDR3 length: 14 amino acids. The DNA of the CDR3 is TGTGCCAGCAGTTTAAGGACGCTAACCTATGGCTACACCTTC. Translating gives CASSLRTLTYGYTF.

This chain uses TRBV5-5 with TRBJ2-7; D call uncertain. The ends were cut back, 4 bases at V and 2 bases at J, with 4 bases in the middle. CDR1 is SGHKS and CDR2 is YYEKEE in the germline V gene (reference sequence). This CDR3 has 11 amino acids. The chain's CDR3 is CASSAAYEQYF. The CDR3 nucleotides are TGTGCCAGCAGCGCAGCCTACGAGCAGTACTTC.

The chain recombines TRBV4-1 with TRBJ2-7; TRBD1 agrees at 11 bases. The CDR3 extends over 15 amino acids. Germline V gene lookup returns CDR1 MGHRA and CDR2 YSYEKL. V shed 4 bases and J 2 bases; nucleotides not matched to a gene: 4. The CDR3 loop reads CASSLKGQGAYEQYF. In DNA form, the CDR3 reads TGCGCCAGCAGCCTCAAGGGACAGGGGGCCTACGAGCAGTACTTC.

CDR3 sequence: CSVWGQEGYGYTF. In nucleotides, the CDR3 is TGCAGCGTTTGGGGACAGGAGGGCTATGGCTACACCTTC. The rearrangement joins TRBV29-1 to TRBJ1-2, with 8 bases lining up with TRBD1. This CDR3 contains 13 residues. V trimming: 5 bases; J trimming: 4 bases; junction bases outside the gene matches: 6. In germline, CDR1 is SQVTM, CDR2 ANQGSEA.

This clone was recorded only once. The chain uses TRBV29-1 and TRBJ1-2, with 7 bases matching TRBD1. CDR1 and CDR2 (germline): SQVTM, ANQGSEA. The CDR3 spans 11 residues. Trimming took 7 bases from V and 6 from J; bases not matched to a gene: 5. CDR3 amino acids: CSAQGTDGYTF. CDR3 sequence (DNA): TGCAGCGCTCAAGGGACAGATGGCTACACCTTC.

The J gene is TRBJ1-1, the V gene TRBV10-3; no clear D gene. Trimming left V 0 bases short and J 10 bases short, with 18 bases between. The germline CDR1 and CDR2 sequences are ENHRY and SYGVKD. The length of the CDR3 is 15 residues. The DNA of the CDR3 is TGTGCCATCAGTGAGTCGACATTACAGCCTTTCGGAGCTTTCTTT. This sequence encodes CAISESTLQPFGAFF.

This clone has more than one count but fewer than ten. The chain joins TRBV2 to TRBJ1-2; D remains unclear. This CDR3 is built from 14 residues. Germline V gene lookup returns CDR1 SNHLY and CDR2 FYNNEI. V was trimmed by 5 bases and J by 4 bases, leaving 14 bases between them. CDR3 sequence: CASSILTARYGYTF. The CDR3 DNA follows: TGTGCCAGCAGTATCCTGACTGCCCGCTATGGCTACACCTTC.

The DNA of the CDR3 is TGTGCCAGCAGCGGCTCCGGGACAAAAGAGACCCAGTACTTC. This encodes CASSGSGTKETQYF. This chain uses TRBV11-2 with TRBJ2-5; D perhaps matches TRBD1 (6 bases). V was clipped by 5 bases and J by 3 bases, with 13 bases between them. CDR1 is SGHAT and CDR2 is FQNNGV in the germline V gene. The CDR3 has 14 residues.

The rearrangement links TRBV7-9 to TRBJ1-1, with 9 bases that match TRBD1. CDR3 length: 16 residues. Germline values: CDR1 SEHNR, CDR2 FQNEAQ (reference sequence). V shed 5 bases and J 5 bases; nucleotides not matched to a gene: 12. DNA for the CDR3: TGTGCCAGCAGCCATCGCCCGGGACAGGGTTTAACTGAAGCTTTCTTT. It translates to CASSHRPGQGLTEAFF.

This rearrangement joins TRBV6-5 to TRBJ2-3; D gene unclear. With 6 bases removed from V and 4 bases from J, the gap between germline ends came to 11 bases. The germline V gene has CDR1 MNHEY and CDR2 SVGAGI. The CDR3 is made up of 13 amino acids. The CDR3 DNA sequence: TGTGCCAGCAGCCTCTTTGGTCCAGATACGCAGTATTTT. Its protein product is CASSLFGPDTQYF.

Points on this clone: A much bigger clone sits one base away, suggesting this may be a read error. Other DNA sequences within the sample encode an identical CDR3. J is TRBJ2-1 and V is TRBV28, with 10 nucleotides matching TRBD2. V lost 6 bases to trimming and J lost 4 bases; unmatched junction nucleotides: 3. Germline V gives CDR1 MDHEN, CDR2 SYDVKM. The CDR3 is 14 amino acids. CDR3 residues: CASSSLAGYNEQFF. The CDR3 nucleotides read TGTGCCAGCAGCTCACTAGCGGGATACAATGAGCAGTTCTTC.